This entry is about one TCR beta chain. The antigen remains undetermined. This sample is part of a study of cytomegalovirus exposure and HLA in healthy donors. Study outcomes and limitations: TRBV6-2, TRBV6-3 and some other V segments were unresolvable in 87-base-pair reads.

CDR3 size: 11 residues. The V and J ends lost 5 bases and 6 bases respectively, with 8 bases between them. In germline, CDR1 is DFQATT, CDR2 SNEGSKA (reference sequence). PCR used 60 Vbeta primers and 13 Jbeta primers. Profiled with immunoSEQ multiplex PCR; TCRdb holds only in-frame clones, not every one. This sample carries some 170,000 clones, about 75% of them seen once, and the ten largest clones take roughly 4.5%. When sampled, the donors appeared nominally healthy, though they likely had unrecorded immune exposures. Material for sequencing was PBMCs. V is TRBV20-1 and J is TRBJ2-1; D gene unclear. The source is a man between 18 and 35 years old in good health and CMV-seropositive. The CDR3 bases are TGCAGTGCTTTAGCTAGCAATGAGCAGTTCTTC. This gives the protein CSALASNEQFF.